One sample yielded the 26 T cell receptor beta chains listed below, sequenced in a study of cytomegalovirus exposure and HLA in healthy donors. A multiplex PCR was run with 60 Vbeta primers and 13 Jbeta primers. Using immunoSEQ multiplex PCR, the repertoire was profiled, and TCRdb retains in-frame clones only, with some absent. Altogether about 120,000 clones are present, 60% to 85% being singletons, with the ten largest covering 3.4%. Sequencing input: PBMCs. These receptor sequences come from a young man in good health and CMV-seronegative.

The chain employs TRBV5-3 and TRBJ2-7; D is possibly TRBD2 (5 bases). TRBV5-3 carries the ORF label, with uncertain function. V lost 0 bases and J 2 bases, leaving 6 bases between the germline ends. The CDR3 contains 13 residues. CDR3 nucleotide sequence: TGTGCCAGAAGCTTGGGGAGGCCCTACGAGCAGTACTTC. Translated, it gives CARSLGRPYEQYF.

The V and J genes are TRBV27 and TRBJ2-7, with D perhaps matching TRBD2 (6 bases). Trimming removed 2 bases at V and 0 bases at J, with 8 bases between. The CDR3 loop spans 14 amino acids. Germline V CDR1 and CDR2: MNHEY, SMNVEV (reference sequence). In DNA, the CDR3 is TGTGCCAGCAGTTTAATGGGGGGCTCCTACGAGCAGTACTTC. It translates to CASSLMGGSYEQYF.

This chain joins TRBV9 and TRBJ2-7, with 8 bases that match TRBD1. CDR3 size: 15 residues. The V and J ends lost 2 bases and 3 bases, in that order; junction bases with no gene match: 7. Germline V gives CDR1 SGDLS, CDR2 YYNGEE. The CDR3 DNA reads as TGTGCCAGCAGCGTTGACAGGGGTTCGAACTACGAGCAGTACTTC. Translating gives CASSVDRGSNYEQYF.

The sample holds one count of this clone. The chain joins TRBV2 to TRBJ2-7; 9 positions match TRBD1. Germline assignment: CDR1 SNHLY and CDR2 FYNNEI. Trimming cost V 8 bases and J 0 bases; bases outside gene matches: 5. This CDR3 is 14 amino acids long. CDR3 nucleotide sequence: TGTGCCAGCGGCCGGGACAGGGTCTCCTACGAGCAGTACTTC. Its protein is CASGRDRVSYEQYF. Combining the CDR3 with reference TRBV2 and TRBJ2-7 gives the whole variable domain EPEVTQTPSHQVTQMGQEVILRCVPISNHLYFYWYRQILGQKVEFLVSFYNNEISEKSEIFDDQFSVERPDGSNFTLKIRSTKLEDSAMYFCASGRDRVSYEQYFGPGTRLTVT.

The V and J genes are TRBV19 and TRBJ1-4, with D uncertain. This CDR3 contains 12 residues. Trimming pared 3 bases from V and 8 bases from J, leaving 7 bases between. In germline, CDR1 is LNHDA, CDR2 SQIVND (reference sequence). CDR3 protein: CASSIYGEKLFF. The CDR3 DNA is TGTGCCAGTAGTATTTATGGCGAAAAACTGTTTTTT.

The V and J genes are TRBV25-1 and TRBJ1-1; 9 nucleotides match TRBD1. CDR1 MGHDK and CDR2 SYGVNS come from the germline V gene. The CDR3 is made up of 15 amino acids. Losses at the gene ends were 3 bases for V and 1 base for J; bases not matched to a gene: 3. CDR3 loop: CASSEPGQGNTEAFF. CDR3 DNA sequence: TGTGCCAGCAGTGAGCCGGGACAGGGGAACACTGAAGCTTTCTTT.

The V and J genes are TRBV27 and TRBJ2-7; perhaps TRBD1 as D (5 bases). The CDR3 extends over 14 amino acids. Trimming shortened V by 3 bases and J by 5 bases, and 14 bases separated the two germline ends. CDR1 MNHEY and CDR2 SMNVEV come from the germline V gene (reference sequence). CDR3 in amino acids: CASSFLAGNDEQYF. Here the CDR3 DNA reads TGTGCCAGCAGTTTTCTGGCAGGGAATGACGAGCAGTACTTC.

CDR3 nucleotides: TGTGCCAGCAGCAGAGGAACCGATAACTATGGCTACACCTTC. It is translated as CASSRGTDNYGYTF. This chain connects TRBV25-1 to TRBJ1-2; D remains unclear. This CDR3 is built from 14 residues. V was trimmed by 6 bases and J by 1 base, leaving 12 bases between them. CDR1 MGHDK and CDR2 SYGVNS come from the germline V gene.

The chain has TRBV30 and TRBJ1-6; a possible D gene is TRBD1 (6 bases). Germline CDR1 reads GTSNPN; CDR2 reads SVGIG (reference sequence). This CDR3 has 13 amino acids. The V and J ends lost 3 bases and 14 bases respectively, with 17 bases between them. The CDR3 loop reads CAWSPYYRATLHF. The CDR3 bases are TGTGCCTGGAGCCCATATTACAGGGCAACCCTCCACTTT.

The V call is TRBV29-1, the J call TRBJ1-2; D is uncertain. Germline V gene sequence: CDR1 SQVTM, CDR2 ANQGSEA. Trimming pared 4 bases from V and 4 bases from J, leaving 7 bases between. This CDR3 is 11 amino acids long. CDR3 amino acids: CSVAAVYGYTF. The CDR3 DNA reads TGCAGCGTTGCGGCGGTCTATGGCTACACCTTC.

The chain uses TRBV9 and TRBJ2-2, with TRBD1 identical over 7 bases. CDR3 length equals 14 residues. CDR1 SGDLS and CDR2 YYNGEE come from the germline V gene. The ends lost 6 bases at V and 5 bases at J; junction bases unmatched: 7. DNA of the CDR3: TGTGCCAGCACGTGGGACAGTCCAACCGGGGAGCTGTTTTTT. This translates into CASTWDSPTGELFF.

This rearrangement joins TRBV7-6 to TRBJ1-1; TRBD1 is a possible D gene (5 bases). The germline V gene has CDR1 SGHVS and CDR2 FNYEAQ. The CDR3 is made up of 17 amino acids. Trimming removed 1 base from V and 1 base from J, with 16 bases in between. The CDR3 coding sequence is TGTGCCAGCAGCTTAGGGTTCAGTTTCGGGGGGAACACTGAAGCTTTCTTT. This sequence encodes CASSLGFSFGGNTEAFF.

This clone was observed a few times. This chain joins TRBV19 and TRBJ2-5; D possibly corresponds to TRBD2 (5 bases). The V and J ends lost 5 bases and 5 bases respectively, with 15 bases between them. Germline V gives CDR1 LNHDA, CDR2 SQIVND (reference sequence). The CDR3 has 14 amino acids. In nucleotides, the CDR3 is TGTGCCAGTAGTTTCAACCGCCCGGGGGAGACCCAGTACTTC. Translation gives CASSFNRPGETQYF.

The rearrangement joins TRBV11-1 to TRBJ1-1, with D uncertain. Trimming pared 4 bases from V and 8 bases from J, leaving 8 bases between. Germline loops: CDR1 SGHAT, CDR2 FQDESV (reference sequence). The CDR3 consists of 11 residues. The CDR3: CASSSELEAFF. CDR3 nucleotide sequence: TGTGCCAGCAGCTCCGAACTAGAAGCTTTCTTT. Based on the CDR3 plus reference TRBV11-1 and TRBJ1-1, the full variable domain is EAEVAQSPRYKITEKSQAVAFWCDPISGHATLYWYRQILGQGPELLVQFQDESVVDDSQLPKDRFSAERLKGVDSTLKIQPAELGDSAMYLCASSSELEAFFGQGTRLTVV.

This clone has a handful of counts. V usage is TRBV19 and J usage is TRBJ1-5; possibly TRBD1 for D (5 bases). V lost 3 bases and J lost 7, with 13 bases in between. CDR1 is LNHDA, CDR2 SQIVND, per germline (reference sequence). This CDR3 spans 14 amino acids. The CDR3 DNA is TGTGCCAGTAGTATGGGCAGGGTGGTACAGCCCCAGCATTTT. Translating gives CASSMGRVVQPQHF.

J is TRBJ2-7 and V is TRBV5-5; 8 bases match TRBD2. V shed 4 bases, J shed 4 bases, and the junction held 10 bases outside the gene matches. Germline V gives CDR1 SGHKS, CDR2 YYEKEE (reference sequence). This CDR3 has 15 amino acids. CDR3 coding DNA: TGTGCCAGCAGCCCCGGACTAGCCGGAACGTACGAGCAGTACTTC. This codes for CASSPGLAGTYEQYF.

The chain has TRBV28 and TRBJ1-2; TRBD1 agrees at 9 bases. The length of the CDR3 is 16 residues. V was clipped by 5 bases and J by 3 bases; unmatched bases: 10. CDR1 is MDHEN, CDR2 SYDVKM, per germline. In DNA, the CDR3 is TGTGCCAGCAGTCCACTCCCCCGGGACAGGGACTATGGCTACACCTTC. Protein sequence: CASSPLPRDRDYGYTF.

The chain links TRBV11-2 to TRBJ1-5; 11 bases are shared with TRBD1. In germline, CDR1 is SGHAT, CDR2 FQNNGV. V dropped 3 bases and J dropped 7; count of bases not matched to a gene: 5. This CDR3 has 15 amino acids. The DNA of the CDR3 is TGTGCCAGCAGCTTCTCGGGACAGGGGGACCAGCCCCAGCATTTT. Amino acid sequence: CASSFSGQGDQPQHF.

The chain is built from TRBV9 and TRBJ2-1; the match to TRBD2 covers 8 bases. Per germline, CDR1 SGDLS and CDR2 YYNGEE. J was trimmed by 5 bases and V by 0 bases; bases with no gene match: 4. The CDR3 length is 15 residues. The CDR3 here is CASSVVGAGDNEQFF. The CDR3 coding sequence is TGTGCCAGCAGCGTAGTTGGAGCGGGGGACAATGAGCAGTTCTTC.

This clone came up a few times. V usage is TRBV4-1 and J usage is TRBJ2-2; a possible D gene is TRBD1 (5 bases). The germline V gene encodes CDR1 MGHRA and CDR2 YSYEKL. Between the trimmed V and J ends, which lost 7 bases and 2 bases, there was a span of 17 bases. CDR3 length: 16 residues. CDR3 coding DNA: TGCGCCAGCAAGTCAGGGTCTTTCCTCAACACCGGGGAGCTGTTTTTT. Translated, it gives CASKSGSFLNTGELFF.

The V gene is TRBV28, the J gene TRBJ1-2; 8 bases align to TRBD1. J was trimmed by 6 bases and V by 6 bases; bases with no gene match: 9. The germline V gene has CDR1 MDHEN and CDR2 SYDVKM. This CDR3 region has 14 residues. This CDR3 reads CASSLTGERDGYTF. The DNA of the CDR3 is TGTGCCAGCAGCCTGACAGGGGAAAGGGATGGCTACACCTTC.

The chain is built from TRBV15 and TRBJ2-7; TRBD1 is a possible D gene (8 bases). Germline V gene lookup returns CDR1 LNHNV and CDR2 YYDKDF (reference sequence). The CDR3 totals 16 residues. With 3 bases removed from V and 5 bases from J, the gap between germline ends came to 20 bases. This CDR3 reads CATSRETGGGYHEQYF. CDR3 DNA sequence: TGTGCCACCAGCAGGGAAACAGGGGGGGGGTACCACGAGCAGTACTTC.

This clone was detected once. The rearrangement uses TRBV19 and TRBJ2-5; 7 bases are shared with TRBD2. J lost 7 bases, V lost 2 bases, and 10 bases had no gene match. The CDR3 totals 15 residues. The germline CDR1 and CDR2 sequences are LNHDA and SQIVND (reference sequence). CDR3 region: CASSIMEGREWTQYF. For the CDR3, the DNA is TGTGCCAGTAGTATAATGGAAGGGAGGGAGTGGACCCAGTACTTC.

This clone was detected only a few times. This chain links TRBV6-1 with TRBJ1-2, with D tentatively TRBD1 (5 bases). This CDR3 comprises 19 residues. Between the trimmed V and J ends, which lost 2 bases and 4 bases, there was a span of 26 bases. Germline CDR1 is MNHNS and CDR2 is SASEGT. CDR3 DNA sequence: TGTGCCAGCAGTGAAAGTTTACGTGTGATGGGGGGAAGGGTCTATGGCTACACCTTC. Encoded protein: CASSESLRVMGGRVYGYTF.

This rearrangement joins TRBV2 to TRBJ2-5, with D possibly TRBD2 on 5 matching bases. This CDR3 region has 13 residues. The germline V and J ends were trimmed by 9 bases and 2 bases, with 13 bases remaining between them. Per the germline V gene, CDR1 is SNHLY and CDR2 is FYNNEI. The CDR3 here is CASGFGLQETQYF. DNA of the CDR3: TGTGCCAGTGGATTTGGACTTCAAGAGACCCAGTACTTC.

V gene TRBV7-8 combines with J gene TRBJ1-5; TRBD1 matches at 9 bases. This CDR3 has 13 residues. The germline V gene encodes CDR1 SGHVS and CDR2 FQNEAQ. With V trimmed by 6 bases and J by 5 bases, 2 bases remained unmatched. CDR3 bases: TGTGCCAGCAGACGGGACAGGGATCAGCCCCAGCATTTT. It translates to CASRRDRDQPQHF.